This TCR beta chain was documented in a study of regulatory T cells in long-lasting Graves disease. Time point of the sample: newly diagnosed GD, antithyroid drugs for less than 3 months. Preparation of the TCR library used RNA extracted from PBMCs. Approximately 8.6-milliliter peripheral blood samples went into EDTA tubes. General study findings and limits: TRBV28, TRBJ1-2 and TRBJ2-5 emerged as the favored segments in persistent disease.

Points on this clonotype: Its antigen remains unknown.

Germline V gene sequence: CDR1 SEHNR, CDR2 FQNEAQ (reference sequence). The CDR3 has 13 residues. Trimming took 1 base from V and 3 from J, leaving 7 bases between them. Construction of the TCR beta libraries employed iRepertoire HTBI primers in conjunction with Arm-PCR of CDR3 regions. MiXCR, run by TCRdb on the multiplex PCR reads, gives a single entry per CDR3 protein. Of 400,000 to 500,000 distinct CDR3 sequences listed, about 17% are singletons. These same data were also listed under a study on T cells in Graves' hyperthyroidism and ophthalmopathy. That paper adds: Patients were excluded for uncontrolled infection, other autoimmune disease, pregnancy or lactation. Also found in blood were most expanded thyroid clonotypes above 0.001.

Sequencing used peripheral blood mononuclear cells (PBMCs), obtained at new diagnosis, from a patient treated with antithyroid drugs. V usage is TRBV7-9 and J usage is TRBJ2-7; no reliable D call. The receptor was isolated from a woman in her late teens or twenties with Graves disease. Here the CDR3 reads CASSLVSYYEQYF. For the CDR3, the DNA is TGTGCCAGCAGCTTAGTCAGTTACTACGAGCAGTACTTC.